This entry describes one T cell receptor (beta chain). The antigen remains unidentified. Template switching added a universal primer site; cDNA carried unique molecular identifiers. TCRdb reanalysed the 5' RACE reads using MiXCR and keeps one entry per CDR3 protein. The sample contains some 240,000 distinct CDR3 sequences, 10% to 13% of which appear only once. The sample is drawn from a study of identical twins. Study observations and caveats: Out-of-frame alpha sequences common to twins exhibited a surplus of low generation probability. The study drew conclusions from cross-sectional statistical analysis, not from following the same donors.

CDR1 and CDR2 from the germline V gene are SGHAT and FQNNGV. This CDR3 comprises 17 residues. Unmatched junction bases numbered 10, after V lost 0 bases and J lost 7 bases. The sequencing input was memory T cells sorted from blood. The sequence was collected from a man aged 45 to 65 in good health. This sequence joins TRBV11-2 and TRBJ2-3; the match to TRBD2 covers 10 bases. The CDR3 loop is CASSLEVSGRAAHTQYF. CDR3 bases: TGTGCCAGCAGCTTAGAGGTCAGCGGGAGGGCTGCACATACGCAGTATTTT.